This T cell receptor beta chain was obtained from a study of CXCR3-negative and CXCR3-positive naive CD8 T cells. A remark on this clonotype: Its antigen is still unknown.

cDNA libraries for TRB were generated by 5' RACE incorporating UMI labels. Reprocessing the 5' RACE reads, TCRdb reports a single entry for every CDR3 protein and omits DNA. Its listing shows around 160,000 distinct CDR3 sequences. Study-level findings and limits: Greater hydrophobicity was found in TRB CDR3s of CXCR3-positive naive cells than of CXCR3-negative naive cells.

What was sequenced was naive CXCR3+ CD8+ T cells from blood. Subset given: CD45RO-CCR7+CD27+CD95- naive CD8+ T cells expressing CXCR3 (TNR3+). The clonotype comes from a human donor in good health. Some clones in this sample may be carry-over from other donors' samples.

Here the CDR3 reads CSARVSGSVTYEQYF. The chain uses TRBV20-1 and TRBJ2-7; TCRdb reports TRBD2, a call that lacks DNA to check it against. Germline CDR1 and CDR2: DFQATT and SNEGSKA (reference sequence). The CDR3 spans 15 residues.